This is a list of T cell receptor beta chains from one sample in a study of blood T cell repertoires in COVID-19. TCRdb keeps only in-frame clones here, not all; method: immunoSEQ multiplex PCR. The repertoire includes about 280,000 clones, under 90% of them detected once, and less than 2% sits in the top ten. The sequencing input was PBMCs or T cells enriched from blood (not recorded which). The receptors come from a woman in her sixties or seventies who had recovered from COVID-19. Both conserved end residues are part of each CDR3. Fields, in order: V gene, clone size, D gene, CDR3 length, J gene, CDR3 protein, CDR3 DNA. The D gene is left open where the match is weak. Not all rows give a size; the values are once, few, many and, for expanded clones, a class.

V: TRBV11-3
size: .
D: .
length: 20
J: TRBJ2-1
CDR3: CASSGPPGLSKSSSYNEQFF
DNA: TGTGCCAGCAGCGGACCCCCGGGACTTTCCAAATCCAGCTCCTACAATGAGCAGTTCTTC

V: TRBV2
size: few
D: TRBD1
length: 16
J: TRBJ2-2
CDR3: CASSELGQGLTGELFF
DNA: TGTGCCAGCAGTGAATTGGGACAGGGGCTTACCGGGGAGCTGTTTTTT

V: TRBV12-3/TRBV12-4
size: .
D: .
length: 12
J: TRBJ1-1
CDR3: CASRAGPTEAFF
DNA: TGTGCCAGCAGGGCAGGGCCCACTGAAGCTTTCTTT

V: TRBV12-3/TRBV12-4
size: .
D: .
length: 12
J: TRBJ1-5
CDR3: CASSFSVEPQHF
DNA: TGTGCCAGCAGTTTTTCGGTCGAACCCCAGCATTTT

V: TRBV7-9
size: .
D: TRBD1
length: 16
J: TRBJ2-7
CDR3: CASSIGGTGQGWEQYF
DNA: TGTGCCAGCAGCATCGGAGGGACAGGGCAGGGATGGGAGCAGTACTTC

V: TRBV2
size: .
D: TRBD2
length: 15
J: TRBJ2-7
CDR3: CASRGLAGVTYEQYF
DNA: TGTGCCAGCAGGGGACTAGCGGGGGTCACCTACGAGCAGTACTTC

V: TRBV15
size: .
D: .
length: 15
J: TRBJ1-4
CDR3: CATSRVQGGVEKLFF
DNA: TGTGCCACCAGCAGAGTACAGGGTGGTGTAGAAAAACTGTTTTTT

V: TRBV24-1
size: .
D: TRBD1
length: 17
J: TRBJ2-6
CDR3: CATSGTGAYSGANVLTF
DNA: TGTGCCACCAGTGGAACAGGGGCTTACTCTGGGGCCAACGTCCTGACTTTC

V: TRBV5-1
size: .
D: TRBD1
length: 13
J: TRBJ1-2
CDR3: CASSYGTGDGYTF
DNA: TGCGCCAGCAGCTACGGGACAGGGGATGGCTACACCTTC

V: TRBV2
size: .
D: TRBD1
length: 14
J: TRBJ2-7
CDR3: CASSTGTGGLEQYF
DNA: TGTGCCAGCAGTACCGGGACAGGGGGACTCGAGCAGTACTTC

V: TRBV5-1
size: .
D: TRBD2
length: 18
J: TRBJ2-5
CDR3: CASSLQPTSGGHQETQYF
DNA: TGCGCCAGCAGCCTCCAACCGACTAGCGGGGGCCACCAAGAGACCCAGTACTTC

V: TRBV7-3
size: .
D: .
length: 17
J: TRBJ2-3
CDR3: CASSLIRVGVSTDTQYF
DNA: TGTGCCAGCAGCTTAATTAGGGTAGGGGTGAGCACAGATACGCAGTATTTT

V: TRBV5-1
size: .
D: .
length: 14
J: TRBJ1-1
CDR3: CASSLEAGITEAFF
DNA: TGCGCCAGCAGCTTGGAGGCAGGGATCACTGAAGCTTTCTTT

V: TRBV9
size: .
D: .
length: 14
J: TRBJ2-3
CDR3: CASSVNPSTDTQYF
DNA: TGTGCCAGCAGCGTAAATCCAAGCACAGATACGCAGTATTTT

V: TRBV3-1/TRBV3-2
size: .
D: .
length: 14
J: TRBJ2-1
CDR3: CASSYQGALREQFF
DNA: TGTGCCAGCAGCTATCAAGGGGCCCTTCGTGAGCAGTTCTTC

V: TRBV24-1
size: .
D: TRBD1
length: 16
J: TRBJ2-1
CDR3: CATSDTYGTAYNEQFF
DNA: TGTGCCACCAGTGATACATATGGGACAGCCTACAATGAGCAGTTCTTC

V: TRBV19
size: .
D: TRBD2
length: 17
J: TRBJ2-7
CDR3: CASSIRAGASSVHEQYF
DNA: TGTGCCAGTAGTATACGAGCGGGGGCCTCTTCAGTCCACGAGCAGTACTTC

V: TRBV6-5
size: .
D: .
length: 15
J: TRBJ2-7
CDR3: CASSYSFQGNYEQYF
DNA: TGTGCCAGCAGTTACTCGTTTCAGGGTAACTACGAGCAGTACTTC

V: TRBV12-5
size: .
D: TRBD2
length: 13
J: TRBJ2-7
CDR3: CASGSILASEQYF
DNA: TGTGCTAGTGGATCGATACTAGCGAGCGAGCAGTACTTC

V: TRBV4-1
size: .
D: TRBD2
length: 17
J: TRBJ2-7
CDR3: CASSQEVGRRAGSEQYF
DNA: TGCGCCAGCAGCCAAGAGGTCGGGAGGCGAGCGGGTAGCGAGCAGTACTTC

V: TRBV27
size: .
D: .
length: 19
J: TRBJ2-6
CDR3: CASSPVLAANPSGANVLTF
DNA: TGTGCCAGCAGTCCCGTGCTGGCTGCCAATCCCTCTGGGGCCAACGTCCTGACTTTC

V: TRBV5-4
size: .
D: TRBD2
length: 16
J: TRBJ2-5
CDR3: CASSSGTSGQRETQYF
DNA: TGTGCCAGCAGCTCGGGGACTAGCGGGCAGAGGGAGACCCAGTACTTC

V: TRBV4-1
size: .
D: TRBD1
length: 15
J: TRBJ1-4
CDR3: CASSQGTGTNEKLFF
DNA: TGCGCCAGCAGCCAGGGGACAGGGACGAATGAAAAACTGTTTTTT

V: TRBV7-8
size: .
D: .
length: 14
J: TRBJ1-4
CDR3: CASSLQDPNEKLFF
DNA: TGTGCCAGCAGCTTACAGGATCCTAATGAAAAACTGTTTTTT

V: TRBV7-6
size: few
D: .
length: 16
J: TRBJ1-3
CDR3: CASSSPGRDSGNTIYF
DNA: TGTGCCAGCAGCTCCCCTGGACGGGACTCTGGAAACACCATATATTTT

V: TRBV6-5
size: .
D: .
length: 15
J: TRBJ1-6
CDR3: CASTRGLLDNSPLHF
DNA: TGTGCCAGCACCAGAGGCCTGCTTGATAATTCACCCCTCCACTTT

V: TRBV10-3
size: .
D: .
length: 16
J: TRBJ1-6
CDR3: CAISDNAGPINSPLHF
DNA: TGTGCCATCAGTGATAACGCAGGCCCAATTAATTCACCCCTCCACTTT

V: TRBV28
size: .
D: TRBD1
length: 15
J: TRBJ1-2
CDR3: CASSSPGQGINGYTF
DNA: TGTGCCAGCAGTTCTCCGGGACAGGGGATTAATGGCTACACCTTC

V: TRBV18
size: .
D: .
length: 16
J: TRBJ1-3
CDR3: CASSPSGLTTGNTIYF
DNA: TGTGCCAGCTCACCATCAGGACTGACTACTGGAAACACCATATATTTT

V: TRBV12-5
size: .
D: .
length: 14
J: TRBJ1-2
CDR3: CASGLGDTYYGYTF
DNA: TGTGCTAGTGGTTTGGGGGACACCTACTATGGCTACACCTTC

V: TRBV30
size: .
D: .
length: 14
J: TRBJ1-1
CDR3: CAWSVQWGGTEAFF
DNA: TGTGCCTGGAGTGTACAATGGGGAGGCACTGAAGCTTTCTTT

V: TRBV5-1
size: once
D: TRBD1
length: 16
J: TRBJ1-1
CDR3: CASSPSPRQGYTEAFF
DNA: TGCGCCAGCAGCCCAAGCCCGCGACAGGGATACACTGAAGCTTTCTTT

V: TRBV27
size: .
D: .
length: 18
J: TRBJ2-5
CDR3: CASSSTGLPYHSRETQYF
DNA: TGTGCCAGCAGTTCGACAGGACTTCCTTACCATTCTCGAGAGACCCAGTACTTC

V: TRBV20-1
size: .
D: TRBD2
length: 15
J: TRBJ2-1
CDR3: CSASRLAGEGDEQFF
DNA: TGCAGTGCTAGTCGGCTAGCGGGAGAGGGCGATGAGCAGTTCTTC

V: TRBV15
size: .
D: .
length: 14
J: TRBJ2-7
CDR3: CATSREWLAYEQYF
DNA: TGTGCCACCAGCAGAGAGTGGCTTGCCTACGAGCAGTACTTC

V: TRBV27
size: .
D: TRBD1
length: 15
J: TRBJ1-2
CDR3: CASSSPSTGNGGYTF
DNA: TGTGCCAGCAGTTCACCCTCGACAGGGAACGGAGGCTACACCTTC

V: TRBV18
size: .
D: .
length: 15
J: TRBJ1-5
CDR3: CASSPPGAGIQPQHF
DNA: TGTGCCAGCTCACCACCGGGTGCGGGGATCCAGCCCCAGCATTTT

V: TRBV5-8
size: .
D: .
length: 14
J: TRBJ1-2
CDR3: CASSAGLSPRGYTF
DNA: TGTGCCAGCAGCGCCGGACTGAGCCCGAGAGGCTACACCTTC

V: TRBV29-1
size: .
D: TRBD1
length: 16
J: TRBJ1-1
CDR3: CSVVLRQGPSEAEAFF
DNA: TGCAGCGTTGTTCTAAGACAGGGGCCGTCGGAGGCGGAAGCTTTCTTT

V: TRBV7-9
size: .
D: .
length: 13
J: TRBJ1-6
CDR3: CASSQAHQVPLHF
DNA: TGTGCCAGCAGCCAGGCCCATCAAGTACCCCTCCACTTT

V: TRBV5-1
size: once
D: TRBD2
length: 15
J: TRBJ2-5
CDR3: CASSFLGGGQETQYF
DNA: TGCGCCAGCAGCTTCTTAGGCGGGGGCCAAGAGACCCAGTACTTC

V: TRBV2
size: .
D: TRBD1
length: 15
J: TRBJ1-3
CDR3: CASKTGFTIGNTIYF
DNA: TGTGCCAGCAAGACAGGGTTTACAATCGGAAACACCATATATTTT

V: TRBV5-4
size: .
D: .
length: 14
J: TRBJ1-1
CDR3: CASSFGVGETEAFF
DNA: TGTGCCAGCAGCTTTGGGGTAGGGGAAACTGAAGCTTTCTTT

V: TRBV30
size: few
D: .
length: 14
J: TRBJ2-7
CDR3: CAWSVPGSSYEQYF
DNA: TGTGCCTGGAGTGTGCCGGGATCCTCCTACGAGCAGTACTTC

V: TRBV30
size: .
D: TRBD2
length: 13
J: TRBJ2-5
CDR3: CAYDRTSGMEVYF
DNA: TGTGCCTACGATCGGACTAGCGGGATGGAAGTATACTTC